The present entry profiles one T cell receptor (beta chain) with its context. This clonotype showed up many times. What this receptor recognizes is not known. Per-nucleotide qualities are absent, and no much larger clonotype sits a single base away. In a library made to pick up alpha chains, this beta chain is a stray read with a size that means little. This entry is derived from a study of spatial heterogeneity in lung cancer (dated by TCRdb to the late 2010s). Notes on the research overall: More beta-chain than alpha-chain transcripts were consistently detected, likely reflecting higher beta-chain transcript abundance. In the raw uncorrected reads, each unique combination of TCR and UMI appeared more than ten times on average. In non-small cell lung cancer, the study made a quantitative comparison of TCR alpha and beta repertoires among multiple tumor regions, matched nontumor lung and blood. Nonsynonymous mutation counts, determined by whole-exome sequencing of tumor tissue, were related to features of the TCR repertoire. At surgery, both alpha and beta chains were TCR-sequenced in 200 to 250 tumor regions, fewer than 65 matched nontumor lung samples and some 58 PBMC samples.

Summary of the overall study and its limitations: Ubiquitous expanded tumor TCRs were found in blood more often at tumor resection than at routine follow-up. Additional single-cell paired TCR alpha and beta sequencing was considered necessary to confirm, at a functional level, the hypothesis that regional TCRs recognize regional mutations.

The library relied on 5' RACE. Sequencing used a NextSeq 500. The TCR library protocol attached a unique molecular identifier to each TCR cDNA molecule to allow correction of PCR and sequencing errors. On the study's bioinformatics: Decombinator tools were used for TCR identification, UMI-based error correction and CDR3 extraction. Expanded TCRs were defined as those above a frequency of 2 per 1,000, corresponding to the top 1% of the tumor frequency distribution. Renyi diversity was computed with the R vegan package after each repertoire had been subsampled 100 times to 5,000 TCRs. To build CDR3 similarity networks, amino acid triplet string-kernel similarity was used, and CDR3s were connected when their pairwise similarity was above 0.82. Clones were called with MiXCR by TCRdb after fastp trimmed the public reads at Q25, and only in-frame beta chains were retained. Rows with a matching CDR3 protein are joined into one entry that keeps the most common DNA and genes. The V and J calls shown here were made by TCRdb, not taken from the authors' results. Present in this sample are 9,500 to 14,000 distinct CDR3 sequences, about 3.7% of which were seen just once. Jointly, the top ten make up 52% of the sample.

What this sample's time point label stands for: sample taken at primary tumor resection. Without any cell sorting, TCR sequencing was performed on whole RNA extracted either from tumor and nontumor lung tissue or from cryopreserved PBMC samples. Donors were about 70 patients with early-stage, untreated non-small cell lung cancer from the lung TRACERx cohort. Only patients for whom sufficient RNA was available from at least two tumor regions were selected for TCR sequencing. The clonotype comes from a female donor with early-stage non-small cell lung cancer. Here the sequenced sample was PBMCs, taken at surgery.

The DNA is as follows: TGTGCCAGCAGGATTAAACAGGGGAACACTGAAGCTTTCTTT. It specifies CASRIKQGNTEAFF. The chain employs TRBV7-2 and TRBJ1-1, and possibly TRBD1, on 6 matching bases. The CDR3 spans 14 residues, from the cysteine through the phenylalanine. Just the 42-base CDR3 DNA is kept, in frame starting at base 1. V is clipped by 6 bases and J by 1 base, and the sequence between their germline boundaries is 12 bases long. Looking up the germline V gene yields CDR1 SGHTA and CDR2 FQGNSA.